These 24 T cell receptor beta chains were sequenced from one sample in a study of cytotoxic CD8 clonotypes in ibrutinib-treated CLL. Some clones are missing from TCRdb's copy, which holds only in-frame ones; the method was immunoSEQ multiplex PCR. The top ten clones hold about 6.4% of a sample with some 200,000 clones, 70% of them seen once. This sample comprised PBMCs, obtained after 12 months of ibrutinib treatment. These TCRs come from a human donor with chronic lymphocytic leukemia.

The chain uses TRBV20-1 and TRBJ1-1, with a tentative D call TRBD1 (6 bases). Germline V gene lookup returns CDR1 DFQATT and CDR2 SNEGSKA (reference sequence). The CDR3 runs to 11 residues. For the CDR3, the DNA is TGCAGCGCAAGGGGGTTCACTGAAGCTTTCTTT. This sequence encodes CSARGFTEAFF.

Here the CDR3 DNA reads TGCGCCAGCAGCCAAGGCCCTCAGGGGAAGTGGAACACTGAAGCTTTCTTT. This sequence encodes CASSQGPQGKWNTEAFF. The chain recombines TRBV4-1 with TRBJ1-1; D is perhaps TRBD1 (6 bases). CDR3 size: 17 residues. In germline, CDR1 is MGHRA, CDR2 YSYEKL. Trimming pared 1 base from V and 1 base from J, leaving 16 bases between.

The J gene is TRBJ2-5, the V gene TRBV14; D is undetermined. V gave up 2 bases and J gave up 2 bases, with 6 bases separating them. The germline gives CDR1 SGHDN, CDR2 FVKESK. The CDR3 runs 13 residues. CDR3 region: CASSQNSQETQYF. The DNA of the CDR3 is TGTGCCAGCAGCCAAAACAGTCAAGAGACCCAGTACTTC.

V is TRBV30 and J is TRBJ2-2; D ambiguous. Germline V gives CDR1 GTSNPN, CDR2 SVGIG (reference sequence). The CDR3 runs 12 residues. The V end lost 7 bases, the J end lost 4 bases, and 10 bases lay between the germline ends. The CDR3 sequence: CALQLGTGELFF. The CDR3, as DNA: TGTGCCTTGCAACTTGGCACCGGGGAGCTGTTTTTT. The variable domain in full, with the rest retrieved from reference TRBV30 and TRBJ2-2, is SQTIHQWPATLVQPVGSPLSLECTVEGTSNPNLYWYRQAAGRGLQLLFYSVGIGQISSEVPQNLSASRPQDRQFILSSKKLLLSDSGFYLCALQLGTGELFFGEGSRLTVL.

Details on this clone: A much larger clone lies a single base off, so this may be a read error. The same CDR3 arises from other DNA sequences in this sample as well. V usage is TRBV6-6 and J usage is TRBJ1-5; no definite D call. Per the germline V gene, CDR1 is MNHNY and CDR2 is SVGAGI (reference sequence). This CDR3 comprises 16 residues. Trimming removed 5 bases from V and 3 bases from J, with 17 bases in between. The CDR3 sequence: CASSGGKGGNNQPQHF. CDR3 nucleotide sequence: TGTGCCAGCAGTGGAGGAAAAGGCGGGAACAATCAGCCCCAGCATTTT.

The CDR3 loop is CAWSETGTVYEQYF. The CDR3, as DNA: TGTGCCTGGAGCGAAACCGGGACAGTATACGAGCAGTACTTC. The chain uses TRBV30 and TRBJ2-7, with 7 bases matching TRBD1. Germline loops: CDR1 GTSNPN, CDR2 SVGIG (reference sequence). The junction had 9 bases not matched to a gene; V was cut back by 3 bases and J by 4 bases. The CDR3 length is 14 residues. Using reference TRBV30 and TRBJ2-7 for the parts outside the CDR3, the full variable domain is SQTIHQWPATLVQPVGSPLSLECTVEGTSNPNLYWYRQAAGRGLQLLFYSVGIGQISSEVPQNLSASRPQDRQFILSSKKLLLSDSGFYLCAWSETGTVYEQYFGPGTRLTVT.

In nucleotides, the CDR3 is TGTGCCAGCAGCTTGGTTTTCGGCCCCGTCACCTACAATGAGCAGTTCTTC. It codes for CASSLVFGPVTYNEQFF. The chain combines TRBV5-6 with TRBJ2-1; no firm D call. V gave up 0 bases and J gave up 2 bases, with 15 bases separating them. The CDR3 runs 17 residues. Germline CDR1 and CDR2: SGHDT and YYEEEE. Together with reference TRBV5-6 and TRBJ2-1, the CDR3 gives the full variable domain: DAGVTQSPTHLIKTRGQQVTLRCSPKSGHDTVSWYQQALGQGPQFIFQYYEEEERQRGNFPDRFSGHQFPNYSSELNVNALLLGDSALYLCASSLVFGPVTYNEQFFGPGTRLTVL.

This clone appeared a few times. The gene calls are TRBV5-1 and TRBJ1-1; 10 nucleotides line up with TRBD1. V gave up 4 bases and J gave up 3 bases; unmatched junction bases: 9. The CDR3 sequence is 16 residues long. The germline gives CDR1 SGHRS, CDR2 YFSETQ. CDR3 in amino acids: CASSRPRDRGDTEAFF. The CDR3 DNA reads TGCGCCAGCAGCCGGCCCCGGGACAGGGGAGACACTGAAGCTTTCTTT. The full variable domain, rest sourced from reference TRBV5-1 and TRBJ1-1, is KAGVTQTPRYLIKTRGQQVTLSCSPISGHRSVSWYQQTPGQGLQFLFEYFSETQRNKGNFPGRFSGRQFSNSRSEMNVSTLELGDSALYLCASSRPRDRGDTEAFFGQGTRLTVV.

The chain links TRBV30 to TRBJ1-5; the match to TRBD1 covers 9 bases. Germline values: CDR1 GTSNPN, CDR2 SVGIG (reference sequence). The CDR3 runs 16 residues. The V and J ends lost 0 bases and 8 bases, in that order; junction bases with no gene match: 11. CDR3 in amino acids: CAWSVSGTGRREPQHF. The CDR3 nucleotides are TGTGCCTGGAGTGTAAGTGGGACAGGGCGCCGGGAGCCCCAGCATTTT.

The J gene is TRBJ1-2, the V gene TRBV28; D is unresolved. V shed 0 bases and J shed 4 bases, with 3 bases lying between them. The CDR3 has 12 residues. Germline V gene data show CDR1 as MDHEN and CDR2 as SYDVKM. This CDR3 reads CASSLWPYGYTF. CDR3 bases: TGTGCCAGCAGTTTATGGCCCTATGGCTACACCTTC.

V and J are TRBV29-1 and TRBJ2-7; 8 bases are shared with TRBD1. Germline CDR1 SQVTM, CDR2 ANQGSEA. V trimming: 3 bases; J trimming: 2 bases; junction bases outside the gene matches: 0. This CDR3 spans 12 amino acids. This chain's CDR3 is CSVEGQAYEQYF. The CDR3 DNA sequence: TGCAGCGTTGAGGGACAGGCCTACGAGCAGTACTTC.

This clone has more than one count but fewer than ten. The chain combines TRBV7-2 with TRBJ2-2; possibly TRBD2 for D (6 bases). This CDR3 spans 15 amino acids. V was cut by 6 bases and J by 2 bases, with 13 bases left in between. CDR1 is SGHTA, CDR2 FQGNSA, per germline. The CDR3 here is CASSFGTLNTGELFF. In nucleotides, the CDR3 is TGTGCCAGCAGTTTCGGGACTCTTAACACCGGGGAGCTGTTTTTT.

This chain joins TRBV9 and TRBJ2-3, with 7 bases that match TRBD2. CDR1 is SGDLS, CDR2 YYNGEE, per germline. The V and J ends lost 0 bases and 0 bases, in that order; junction bases with no gene match: 4. The CDR3 loop spans 16 amino acids. CDR3 sequence reads: CASSVGPRGSTDTQYF. CDR3 nucleotides: TGTGCCAGCAGCGTAGGTCCGCGGGGGAGCACAGATACGCAGTATTTT.

J is TRBJ1-4 and V is TRBV9, with TRBD1 matching 10 bases. Germline CDR1 SGDLS, CDR2 YYNGEE. V lost 3 bases and J lost 2; bases outside the gene matches: 10. The CDR3 has 18 residues. The CDR3, as DNA: TGTGCCAGCAGCGGGAGACAGGGGGCCCTATCGACTAATGAAAAACTGTTTTTT. Translating gives CASSGRQGALSTNEKLFF.

The chain carries TRBV11-3 and TRBJ1-1; no clear D gene. CDR3 size: 13 residues. Deletions cut 5 bases from V and 1 base from J, with 8 bases between. Germline V CDR1 and CDR2: SGHNT, YENEEA. The CDR3 sequence is CASSPERNTEAFF. CDR3 nucleotide sequence: TGTGCCAGCAGCCCCGAGCGGAACACTGAAGCTTTCTTT.

The chain couples TRBV7-2 to TRBJ2-1; D perhaps matches TRBD2 (6 bases). V lost 5 bases and J lost 2, with 16 bases in between. CDR1 and CDR2 (germline): SGHTA, FQGNSA. This CDR3 is 16 amino acids long. The chain's CDR3 is CASSPSGTSTYNEQFF. CDR3 nucleotide sequence: TGTGCCAGCAGCCCTTCCGGGACTTCTACCTACAATGAGCAGTTCTTC.

This chain uses TRBV29-1 with TRBJ1-2, with 9 bases fitting TRBD1. The CDR3 runs 12 residues. J lost 8 bases, V lost 4 bases, and 5 bases had no gene match. Germline V gene data show CDR1 as SQVTM and CDR2 as ANQGSEA. The CDR3 DNA reads as TGCAGCGTTGCGAGGACAGGGGACGGCTACACCTTC. Encoded protein: CSVARTGDGYTF. The full variable domain, with the rest looked up from reference TRBV29-1 and TRBJ1-2, is SAVISQKPSRDICQRGTSLTIQCQVDSQVTMMFWYRQQPGQSLTLIATANQGSEATYESGFVIDKFPISRPNLTFSTLTVSNMSPEDSSIYLCSVARTGDGYTFGSGTRLTVV.

J is TRBJ1-6 and V is TRBV30, with D unresolved. Trimming took 0 bases from V and 7 from J, leaving 10 bases between them. CDR1 is GTSNPN, CDR2 SVGIG, per germline (reference sequence). This CDR3 contains 14 residues. The CDR3 nucleotides are TGTGCCTGGAGTGTAGGTCAGTCAAATTCACCCCTCCACTTT. Protein product: CAWSVGQSNSPLHF.

The chain links TRBV4-1 to TRBJ2-7; 11 bases map to TRBD1. The V gene end was trimmed by 0 bases and the J gene end by 4 bases; junction bases not matched to a gene: 5. Germline V gives CDR1 MGHRA, CDR2 YSYEKL. The CDR3 runs 16 residues. The CDR3 DNA is TGCGCCAGCAGCCAAGATGCGGACAGGGGGCGATACGAGCAGTACTTC. It encodes CASSQDADRGRYEQYF.

This rearrangement joins TRBV7-2 to TRBJ2-1, with TRBD2 identical over 8 bases. This CDR3 is 16 amino acids long. Trimming took 1 base from V and 14 from J; bases not matched to a gene: 16. In germline, CDR1 is SGHTA, CDR2 FQGNSA. CDR3 sequence: CASSLGVAGYGDTKFF. CDR3 DNA: TGTGCCAGCAGCTTAGGTGTAGCGGGGTATGGGGACACCAAGTTCTTC.

The V and J genes are TRBV21-1 and TRBJ1-5. TRBV21-1 represents a pseudogene. This CDR3 has 13 residues. CDR3: CASTGRCNQPQHF. Here the CDR3 DNA reads TGTGCCAGCACCGGACGGTGCAATCAGCCCCAGCATTTT.

The chain couples TRBV19 to TRBJ1-5; 9 nucleotides align to TRBD1. The CDR3 extends over 18 amino acids. In germline, CDR1 is LNHDA, CDR2 SQIVND (reference sequence). J was trimmed by 0 bases and V by 3 bases; bases with no gene match: 9. The CDR3 reads CASSISGQGGFSNQPQHF. Written as DNA, the CDR3 is TGTGCCAGTAGTATTTCGGGACAGGGCGGTTTTAGCAATCAGCCCCAGCATTTT.

This clone was counted between two and nine times. The J gene is TRBJ1-5, the V gene TRBV2; possibly TRBD1 for D (5 bases). The V and J ends lost 8 bases and 0 bases respectively, with 14 bases between them. CDR3 length: 15 amino acids. Germline lookup yields CDR1 SNHLY and CDR2 FYNNEI. The CDR3 spells CASGGQGHSNQPQHF. DNA for the CDR3: TGTGCCAGCGGCGGTCAGGGCCATAGCAATCAGCCCCAGCATTTT. Variable domain in full (rest from reference TRBV2 and TRBJ1-5): EPEVTQTPSHQVTQMGQEVILRCVPISNHLYFYWYRQILGQKVEFLVSFYNNEISEKSEIFDDQFSVERPDGSNFTLKIRSTKLEDSAMYFCASGGQGHSNQPQHFGDGTRLSIL.

This clone appeared a few times. The genes are TRBV6-5 and TRBJ1-5; possibly TRBD1 for D (6 bases). V was pared by 6 bases and J by 3 bases, with 9 bases between. The CDR3 totals 13 residues. Germline CDR1 is MNHEY and CDR2 is SVGAGI. The DNA for the CDR3 is TGTGCCAGCAGCAGGGGTATCAATCAGCCCCAGCATTTT. It specifies CASSRGINQPQHF.